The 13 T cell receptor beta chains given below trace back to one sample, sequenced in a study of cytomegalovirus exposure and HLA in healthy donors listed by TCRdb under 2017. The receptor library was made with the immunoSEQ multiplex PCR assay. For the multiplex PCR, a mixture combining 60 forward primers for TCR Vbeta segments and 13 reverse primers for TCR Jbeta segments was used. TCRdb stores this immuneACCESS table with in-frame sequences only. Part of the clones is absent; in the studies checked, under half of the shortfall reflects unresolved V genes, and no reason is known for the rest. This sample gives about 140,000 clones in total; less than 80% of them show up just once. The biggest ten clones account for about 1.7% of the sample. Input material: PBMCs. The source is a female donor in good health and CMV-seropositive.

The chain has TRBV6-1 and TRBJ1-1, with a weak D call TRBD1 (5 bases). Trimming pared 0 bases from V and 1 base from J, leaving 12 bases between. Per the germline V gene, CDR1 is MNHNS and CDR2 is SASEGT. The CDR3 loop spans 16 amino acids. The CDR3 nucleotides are TGTGCCAGCAGTGAAGCATGGGGGGGATCGAACACTGAAGCTTTCTTT. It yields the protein CASSEAWGGSNTEAFF.

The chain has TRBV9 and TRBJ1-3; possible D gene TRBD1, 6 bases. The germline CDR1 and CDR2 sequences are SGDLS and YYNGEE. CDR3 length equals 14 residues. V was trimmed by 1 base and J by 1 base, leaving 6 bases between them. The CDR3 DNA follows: TGTGCCAGCAGCGTACAGGGGTCTGGAAACACCATATATTTT. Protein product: CASSVQGSGNTIYF.

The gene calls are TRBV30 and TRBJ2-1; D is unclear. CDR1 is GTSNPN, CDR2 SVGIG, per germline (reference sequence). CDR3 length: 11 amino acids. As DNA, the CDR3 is TGTGCGTGTCGGTCGGTCGGGGAGCAGTTCTTC. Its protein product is CACRSVGEQFF.

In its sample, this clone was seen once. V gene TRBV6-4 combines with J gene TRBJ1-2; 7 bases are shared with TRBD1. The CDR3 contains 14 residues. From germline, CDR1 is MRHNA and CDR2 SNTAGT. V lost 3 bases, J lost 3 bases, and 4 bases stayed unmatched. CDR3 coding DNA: TGTGCCAGCAGTGAGAGACAGGGTCACTATGGCTACACCTTC. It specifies CASSERQGHYGYTF.

The chain's CDR3 is CASSGRDRGFYEQYF. For the CDR3, the DNA is TGTGCCAGCAGTGGCCGGGACAGGGGGTTCTACGAGCAGTACTTC. The chain carries TRBV28 and TRBJ2-7, with TRBD1 matching 11 bases. V was clipped by 5 bases and J by 3 bases; unmatched bases: 6. This CDR3 spans 15 amino acids. In germline, CDR1 is MDHEN, CDR2 SYDVKM.

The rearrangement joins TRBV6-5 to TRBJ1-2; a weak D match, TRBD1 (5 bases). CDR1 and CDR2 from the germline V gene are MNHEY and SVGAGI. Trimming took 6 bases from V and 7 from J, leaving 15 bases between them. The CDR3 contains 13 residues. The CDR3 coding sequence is TGTGCCAGCAGGGAACGTCAGGGCACTGGCTACACCTTC. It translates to CASRERQGTGYTF.

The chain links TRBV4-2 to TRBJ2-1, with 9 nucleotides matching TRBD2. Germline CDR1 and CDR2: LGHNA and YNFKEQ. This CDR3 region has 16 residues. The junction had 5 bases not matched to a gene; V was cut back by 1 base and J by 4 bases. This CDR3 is CASSQGELAGYNEQFF. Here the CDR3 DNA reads TGTGCCAGCAGCCAAGGCGAACTAGCGGGTTACAATGAGCAGTTCTTC.

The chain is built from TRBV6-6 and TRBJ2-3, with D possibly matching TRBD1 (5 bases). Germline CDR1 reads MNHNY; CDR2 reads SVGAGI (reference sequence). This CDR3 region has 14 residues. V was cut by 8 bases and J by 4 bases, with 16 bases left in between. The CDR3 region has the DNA TGTGCCAGCTTTAACGGCAGGGCCGCAGATACGCAGTATTTT. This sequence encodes CASFNGRAADTQYF.

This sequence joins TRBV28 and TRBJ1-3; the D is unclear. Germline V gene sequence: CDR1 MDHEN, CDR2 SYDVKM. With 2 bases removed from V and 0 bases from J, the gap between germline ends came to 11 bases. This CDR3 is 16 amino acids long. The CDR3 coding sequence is TGTGCCAGCAGTTTAGCCCTCCGAGTCTCTGGAAACACCATATATTTT. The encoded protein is CASSLALRVSGNTIYF.

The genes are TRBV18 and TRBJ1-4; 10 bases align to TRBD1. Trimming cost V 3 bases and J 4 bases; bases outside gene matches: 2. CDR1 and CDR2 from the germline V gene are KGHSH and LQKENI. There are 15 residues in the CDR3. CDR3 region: CASSPGTGVNEKLFF. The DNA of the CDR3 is TGTGCCAGCTCACCCGGGACAGGGGTTAATGAAAAACTGTTTTTT. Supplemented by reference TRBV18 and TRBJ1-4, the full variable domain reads NAGVMQNPRHLVRRRGQEARLRCSPMKGHSHVYWYRQLPEEGLKFMVYLQKENIIDESGMPKERFSAEFPKEGPSILRIQQVVRGDSAAYFCASSPGTGVNEKLFFGSGTQLSVL.

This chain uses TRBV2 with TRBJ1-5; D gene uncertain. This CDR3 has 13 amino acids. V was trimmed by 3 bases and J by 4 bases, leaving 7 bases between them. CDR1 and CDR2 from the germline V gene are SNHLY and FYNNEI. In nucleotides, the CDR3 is TGTGCCAGCAGTGAGGGCATGAATCAGCCCCAGCATTTT. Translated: CASSEGMNQPQHF.

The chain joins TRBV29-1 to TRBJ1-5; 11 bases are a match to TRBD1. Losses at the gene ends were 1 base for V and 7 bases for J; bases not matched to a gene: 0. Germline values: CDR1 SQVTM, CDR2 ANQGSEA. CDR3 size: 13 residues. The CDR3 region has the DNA TGCAGCGTTGAAGGGACAGGGGGCCAGCCCCAGCATTTT. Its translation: CSVEGTGGQPQHF.

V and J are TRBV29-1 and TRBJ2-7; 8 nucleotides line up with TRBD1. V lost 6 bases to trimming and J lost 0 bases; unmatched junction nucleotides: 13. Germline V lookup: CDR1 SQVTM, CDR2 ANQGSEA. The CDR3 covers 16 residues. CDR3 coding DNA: TGCAGCGTGGCCGGGACAGGCACAACCAGCTCCTACGAGCAGTACTTC. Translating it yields CSVAGTGTTSSYEQYF.